These 6 T cell receptor beta chains were all obtained from the same sample, sequenced in a study of preoperative IRX-2 immunotherapy in early breast cancer (dated by TCRdb to the late 2010s). The treatment or condition label for this specimen denotes: preoperative locoregional IRX-2 cytokine immunotherapy. Libraries came from the immunoSEQ multiplex PCR assay. Entries here come from immuneACCESS through TCRdb and include only in-frame sequences with V and J called. Some clones fail to appear in such tables; in the studies checked, an unresolved V gene covers under half of the shortfall, and the cause of the remainder is unknown. This sample comprises 43,000 or so clones, about 95% of them detected only once. In total, the top ten clones hold over 1.5% of the sample. Material: tumor tissue, obtained after IRX-2 immunotherapy. The origin of the receptors is a human donor with breast cancer.

This rearrangement joins TRBV7-3 to TRBJ2-5; 16 bases agree with TRBD2. CDR1 SGHTA and CDR2 FQGTGA come from the germline V gene. This CDR3 spans 18 amino acids. J lost 2 bases, V lost 4 bases, and 7 bases had no gene match. The CDR3 DNA reads TGTGCCAGCAGCTCGGGACTAGCGGGGGGGCCGGGTCAAGAGACCCAGTACTTC. This codes for CASSSGLAGGPGQETQYF.

CDR3 residues: CASSVVLSYNEQFF. In DNA form, the CDR3 reads TGTGCCAGCAGCGTAGTCCTTTCCTACAATGAGCAGTTCTTC. The gene calls are TRBV9 and TRBJ2-1; D not resolved. Germline CDR1 SGDLS, CDR2 YYNGEE. This CDR3 region has 14 residues. Trimming took 0 bases from V and 1 from J, leaving 5 bases between them. Looking up the rest from reference TRBV9 and TRBJ2-1 gives the full variable domain: DSGVTQTPKHLITATGQRVTLRCSPRSGDLSVYWYQQSLDQGLQFLIQYYNGEERAKGNILERFSAQQFPDLHSELNLSSLELGDSALYFCASSVVLSYNEQFFGPGTRLTVL.

In this sample, this clone turned up once. V and J are TRBV4-3 and TRBJ2-1; 8 nucleotides line up with TRBD2. The germline gives CDR1 LGHNA, CDR2 YSLEER. J lost 7 bases, V lost 2 bases, and 28 bases had no gene match. This CDR3 is 22 amino acids long. The CDR3 loop is CASSQTPWVASGRGVPPNEQFF. The CDR3 DNA sequence: TGCGCCAGCAGCCAAACCCCCTGGGTGGCTAGCGGGCGTGGGGTTCCGCCAAATGAGCAGTTCTTC.

This chain connects TRBV6-5 to TRBJ2-3; unclear D gene. The V and J ends lost 0 bases and 0 bases respectively, with 7 bases between them. Germline loops: CDR1 MNHEY, CDR2 SVGAGI. The CDR3 is 15 amino acids. CDR3 sequence reads: CASSYSSWSTDTQYF. As DNA, the CDR3 is TGTGCCAGCAGTTACTCGAGTTGGAGCACAGATACGCAGTATTTT.

The chain uses TRBV28 and TRBJ1-2; D is perhaps TRBD1 (5 bases). CDR3 length equals 14 residues. With 1 base removed from V and 2 bases from J, the gap between germline ends came to 8 bases. CDR1 MDHEN and CDR2 SYDVKM come from the germline V gene. The CDR3 loop reads CASSLSGTNYGYTF. The CDR3 region has the DNA TGTGCCAGCAGTTTATCAGGGACGAACTATGGCTACACCTTC.

The chain joins TRBV4-1 to TRBJ1-6; D possibly corresponds to TRBD1 (6 bases). Trimming pared 3 bases from V and 10 bases from J, leaving 16 bases between. CDR1 is MGHRA and CDR2 is YSYEKL in the germline V gene. The CDR3 covers 15 residues. The DNA of the CDR3 is TGCGCCAGCAGCCATCCCCGGGGGGCGCGGTCACCCCTCCACTTT. Its translation is CASSHPRGARSPLHF.